These T cell receptor beta chains were read from a single sample in a study of T cell responses to AZD1222 COVID-19 vaccine. TCRdb's table, derived via immunoSEQ multiplex PCR, lists solely in-frame clones and lacks some. The sample gives 130,000 to 150,000 clones, around nine tenths of which show up once; 5.2% is in the top ten. This specimen consisted of peripheral blood, obtained on day 0 of AZD1222 vaccination. The receptors come from an adult in good health. CDR3s include the opening cysteine and the closing phenylalanine or tryptophan. A D gene is named only where the DNA matches it firmly. The listing skips clone size in some rows; elsewhere it reads once, few, many or a size class.

J gene	D gene	V gene	clone size	CDR3 DNA	CDR3 protein
TRBJ2-2	.	TRBV5-5	once	TGTGCCAGCAGCTTCCGACAGAACACCGGGGAGCTGTTTTTT	CASSFRQNTGELFF
TRBJ1-1	.	TRBV12-3/TRBV12-4	.	TGTGCCAGCAGCCCACAGGGATCCACTGAAGCTTTCTTT	CASSPQGSTEAFF
TRBJ1-2	TRBD1	TRBV3-1/TRBV3-2	.	TGTGCCAGCAGCCCCCCCCCGGGACAGGGGTTAGTTAACTATGGCTACACCTTC	CASSPPPGQGLVNYGYTF
TRBJ2-7	.	TRBV15	.	TGTGCCACCAGCCCAGGTCGCCGGTTCCCCTACGAGCAGTACTTC	CATSPGRRFPYEQYF
TRBJ1-2	TRBD1	TRBV29-1	.	TGCAGCGTTGAAGCGGCAGGGGGTAGCTTTGGCTACACCTTC	CSVEAAGGSFGYTF
TRBJ2-7	.	TRBV28	once	TGTGCCAGCAACCCGGCAGGGAGCTCCTACGAGCAGTACTTC	CASNPAGSSYEQYF
TRBJ1-3	.	TRBV12-3/TRBV12-4	.	TGTGCCAGCAGTTTGCGGGGTGTAAACACCATATATTTT	CASSLRGVNTIYF
TRBJ2-1	TRBD2	TRBV5-1	.	TGCGCCAGCAGCTCCCGTTTACTAGCGAGCAATGAGCAGTTCTTC	CASSSRLLASNEQFF
TRBJ2-1	.	TRBV7-8	.	TGTGCCAGCAGTGTGAGCGGAAGACGGGGCAATGAGCAGTTCTTC	CASSVSGRRGNEQFF
TRBJ2-7	TRBD2	TRBV27	.	TGTGCCAGCAGGCGTACTAGCGGGAGTACCTACGAGCAGTACTTC	CASRRTSGSTYEQYF